This T cell receptor beta chain was recovered during a study of T cells in women clearing cervical HPV infection. Study context: Case blood drawn at lesion detection; control blood after infection cleared.

The CDR3 has 15 residues. The V and J ends lost 0 bases and 5 bases respectively, with 11 bases between them. CDR1 is SGHRS and CDR2 is YFSETQ in the germline V gene. Details on this clone: The read falls 3 residues short of the CDR3 end, and the missing part is taken from the germline J gene.

Average input was about 1.2 ug genomic DNA for immunoSEQ TCR beta CDR3 amplification. Sequencing used immunoSEQ multiplex PCR; TCRdb keeps in-frame clones, though not all of them. The listing contains about 35,000 clones. The sample was blood buffy coat. The gene calls are TRBV5-1 and TRBJ1-4; D not certain. This clonotype originated in a woman between 18 and 69 years old with a cervical HPV16 infection that either progressed to CIN3+ or cleared (not recorded which). The CDR3 sequence: CASSLAGSQNEKLFF. CDR3 DNA (partial): TGCGCCAGCAGCTTGGCCGGGTCCCAAAATGAAAAA.